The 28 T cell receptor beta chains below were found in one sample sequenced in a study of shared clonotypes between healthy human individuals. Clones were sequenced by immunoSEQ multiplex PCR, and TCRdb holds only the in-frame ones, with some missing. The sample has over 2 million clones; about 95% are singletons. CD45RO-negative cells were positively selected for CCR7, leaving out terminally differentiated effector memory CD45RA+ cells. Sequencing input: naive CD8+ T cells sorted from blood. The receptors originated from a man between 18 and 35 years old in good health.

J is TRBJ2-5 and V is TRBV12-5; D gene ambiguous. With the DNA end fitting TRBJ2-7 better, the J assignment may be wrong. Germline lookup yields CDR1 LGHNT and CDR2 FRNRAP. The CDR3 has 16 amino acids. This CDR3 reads CASGQTLEKANYEQYF. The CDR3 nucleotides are TGTGCTAGTGGTCAAACGTTGGAAAAGGCCAACTACGAGCAGTACTTC.

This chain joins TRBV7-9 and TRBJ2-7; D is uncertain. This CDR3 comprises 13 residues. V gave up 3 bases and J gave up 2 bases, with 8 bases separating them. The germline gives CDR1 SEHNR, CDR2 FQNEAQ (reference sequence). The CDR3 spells CASSFMTAYEQYF. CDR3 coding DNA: TGTGCCAGCAGCTTTATGACCGCCTACGAGCAGTACTTC. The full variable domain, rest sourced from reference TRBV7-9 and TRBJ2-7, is DTGVSQNPRHKITKRGQNVTFRCDPISEHNRLYWYRQTLGQGPEFLTYFQNEAQLEKSRLLSDRFSAERPKGSFSTLEIQRTEQGDSAMYLCASSFMTAYEQYFGPGTRLTVT.

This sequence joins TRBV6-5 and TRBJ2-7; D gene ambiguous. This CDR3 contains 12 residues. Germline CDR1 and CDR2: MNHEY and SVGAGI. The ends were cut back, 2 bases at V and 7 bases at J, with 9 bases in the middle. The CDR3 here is CASSYGNGEQYF. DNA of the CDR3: TGTGCCAGCAGTTACGGGAACGGGGAGCAGTACTTC.

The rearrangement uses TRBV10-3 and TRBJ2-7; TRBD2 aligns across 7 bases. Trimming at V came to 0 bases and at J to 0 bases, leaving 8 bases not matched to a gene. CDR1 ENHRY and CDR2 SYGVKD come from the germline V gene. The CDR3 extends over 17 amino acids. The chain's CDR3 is CAISESGREIDSYEQYF. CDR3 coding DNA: TGTGCCATCAGTGAGTCTGGGCGGGAGATTGACTCCTACGAGCAGTACTTC.

CDR3 sequence (DNA): TGCGCCAGCAGCTTGTATTCGGCGCGTGAAGCTTTCTTT. It yields the protein CASSLYSAREAFF. The rearrangement links TRBV5-1 to TRBJ1-1; D is unclear. The V gene lost 1 base and the J gene lost 7 bases, with 11 bases spanning the gap. Germline lookup yields CDR1 SGHRS and CDR2 YFSETQ. CDR3 length: 13 residues.

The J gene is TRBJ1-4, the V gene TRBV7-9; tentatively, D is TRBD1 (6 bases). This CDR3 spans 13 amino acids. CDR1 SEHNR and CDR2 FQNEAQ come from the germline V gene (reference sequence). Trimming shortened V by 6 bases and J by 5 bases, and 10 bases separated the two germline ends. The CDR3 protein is CASREGGNEKLFF. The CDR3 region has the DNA TGTGCCAGCAGGGAAGGGGGGAATGAAAAACTGTTTTTT.

CDR3 nucleotide sequence: TGTGCCAGCGGCCTAGGCGCAGGCACTGAAGCTTTCTTT. Translated: CASGLGAGTEAFF. The J gene is TRBJ1-1, the V gene TRBV9, with no clear D. Germline CDR1 and CDR2: SGDLS and YYNGEE. The CDR3 is 13 amino acids. Trimming stripped 7 bases from V and 4 bases from J, with 14 bases between.

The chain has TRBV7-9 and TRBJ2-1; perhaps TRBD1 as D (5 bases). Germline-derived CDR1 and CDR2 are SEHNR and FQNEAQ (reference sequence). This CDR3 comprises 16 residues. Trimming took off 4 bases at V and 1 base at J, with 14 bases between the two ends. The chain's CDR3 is CASSSQDVLSYNEQFF. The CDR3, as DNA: TGTGCCAGCAGCTCACAGGATGTTTTATCCTACAATGAGCAGTTCTTC.

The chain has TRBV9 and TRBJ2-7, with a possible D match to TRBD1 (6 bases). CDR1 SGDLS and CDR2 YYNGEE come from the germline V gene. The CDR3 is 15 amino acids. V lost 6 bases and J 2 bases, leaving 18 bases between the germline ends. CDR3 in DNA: TGTGCCAGCAACCCAGAGGGGGAGCTAACCTACGAGCAGTACTTC. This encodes CASNPEGELTYEQYF.

CDR3 region: CASSYVGGQPQHF. In DNA, the CDR3 is TGTGCCAGCAGTTACGTGGGGGGTCAGCCCCAGCATTTT. The J gene is TRBJ1-5, the V gene TRBV6-5; a possible D gene is TRBD1 (5 bases). The CDR3 contains 13 residues. The V gene's germline CDR1 is MNHEY and CDR2 SVGAGI. V lost 2 bases and J lost 6, with 8 bases in between.

The CDR3 nucleotides read TGCGCCAGCAGCCGGACGGGGACAGGGATATTGGACACTGAAGCTTTCTTT. The encoded protein is CASSRTGTGILDTEAFF. The chain uses TRBV4-1 and TRBJ1-1; 9 nucleotides match TRBD1. Germline V gene lookup returns CDR1 MGHRA and CDR2 YSYEKL. The CDR3 extends over 17 amino acids. The V gene end was trimmed by 4 bases and the J gene end by 3 bases; junction bases not matched to a gene: 12.

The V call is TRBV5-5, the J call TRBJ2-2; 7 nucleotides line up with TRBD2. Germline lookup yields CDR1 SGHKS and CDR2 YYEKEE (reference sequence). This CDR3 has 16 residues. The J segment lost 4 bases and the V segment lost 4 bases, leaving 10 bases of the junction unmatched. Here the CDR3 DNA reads TGTGCCAGCAGCGACCGACTAGCTATGGGCACCGGGGAGCTGTTTTTT. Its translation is CASSDRLAMGTGELFF. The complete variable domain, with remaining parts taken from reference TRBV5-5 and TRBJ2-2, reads DAGVTQSPTHLIKTRGQQVTLRCSPISGHKSVSWYQQVLGQGPQFIFQYYEKEERGRGNFPDRFSARQFPNYSSELNVNALLLGDSALYLCASSDRLAMGTGELFFGEGSRLTVL.

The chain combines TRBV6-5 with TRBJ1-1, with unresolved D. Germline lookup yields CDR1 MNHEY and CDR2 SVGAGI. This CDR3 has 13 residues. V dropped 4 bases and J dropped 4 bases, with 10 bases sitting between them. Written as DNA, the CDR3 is TGTGCCAGCAGTTTGGAAAGTGGCACTGAAGCTTTCTTT. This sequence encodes CASSLESGTEAFF.

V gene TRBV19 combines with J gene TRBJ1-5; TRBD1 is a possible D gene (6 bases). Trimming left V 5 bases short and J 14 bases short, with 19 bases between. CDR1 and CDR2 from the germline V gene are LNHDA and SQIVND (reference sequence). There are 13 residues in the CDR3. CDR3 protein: CASSHPGHHWEHF. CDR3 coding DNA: TGTGCCAGTAGTCATCCGGGACATCACTGGGAGCATTTT.

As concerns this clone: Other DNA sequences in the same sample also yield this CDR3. The CDR3 nucleotides read TGTGCCAGTAGTATAGGACCGGGGACTAACTATGGCTACACCTTC. Amino acids: CASSIGPGTNYGYTF. The J gene is TRBJ1-2, the V gene TRBV19; D is unclear. The germline CDR1 and CDR2 sequences are LNHDA and SQIVND (reference sequence). The CDR3 extends over 15 amino acids. Trimming removed 1 base at V and 0 bases at J, with 9 bases between.

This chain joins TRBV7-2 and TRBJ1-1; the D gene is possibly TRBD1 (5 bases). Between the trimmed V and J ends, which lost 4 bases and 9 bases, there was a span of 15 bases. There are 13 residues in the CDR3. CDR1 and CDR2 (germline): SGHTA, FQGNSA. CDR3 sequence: CASSYTNRNKAFF. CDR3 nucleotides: TGTGCCAGCAGCTATACAAACAGGAACAAAGCTTTCTTT.

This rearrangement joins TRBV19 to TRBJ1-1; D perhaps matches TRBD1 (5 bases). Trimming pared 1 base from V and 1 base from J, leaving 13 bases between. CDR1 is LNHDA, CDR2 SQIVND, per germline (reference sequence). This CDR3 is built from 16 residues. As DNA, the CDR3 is TGTGCCAGTAGTATAGGGAATATGGGGGGGAACACTGAAGCTTTCTTT. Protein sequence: CASSIGNMGGNTEAFF.

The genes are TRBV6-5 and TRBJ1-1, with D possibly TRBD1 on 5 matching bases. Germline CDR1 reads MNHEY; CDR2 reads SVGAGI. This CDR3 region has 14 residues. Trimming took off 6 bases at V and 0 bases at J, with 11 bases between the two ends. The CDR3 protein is CASRPTGMNTEAFF. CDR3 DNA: TGTGCCAGCAGACCAACAGGAATGAACACTGAAGCTTTCTTT.

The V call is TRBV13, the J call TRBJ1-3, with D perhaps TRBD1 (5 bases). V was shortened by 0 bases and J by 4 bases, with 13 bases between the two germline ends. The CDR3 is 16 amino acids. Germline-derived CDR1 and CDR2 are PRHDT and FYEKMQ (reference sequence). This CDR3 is CASSLGGEGSGNTIYF. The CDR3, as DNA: TGTGCCAGCAGCTTAGGGGGGGAAGGATCCGGAAACACCATATATTTT.

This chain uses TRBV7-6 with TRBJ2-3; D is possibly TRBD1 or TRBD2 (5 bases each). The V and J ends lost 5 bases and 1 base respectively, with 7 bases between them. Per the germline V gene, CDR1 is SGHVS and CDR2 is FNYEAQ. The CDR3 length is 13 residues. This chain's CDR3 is CASSRGRTDTQYF. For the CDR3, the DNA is TGTGCCAGCAGCCGGGGACGCACAGATACGCAGTATTTT.

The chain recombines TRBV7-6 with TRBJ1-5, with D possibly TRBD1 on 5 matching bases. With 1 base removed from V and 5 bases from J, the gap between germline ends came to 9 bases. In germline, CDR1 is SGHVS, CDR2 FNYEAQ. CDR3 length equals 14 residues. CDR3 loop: CASSLGTGDQPQHF. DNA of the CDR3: TGTGCCAGCAGCTTAGGGACGGGGGATCAGCCCCAGCATTTT.

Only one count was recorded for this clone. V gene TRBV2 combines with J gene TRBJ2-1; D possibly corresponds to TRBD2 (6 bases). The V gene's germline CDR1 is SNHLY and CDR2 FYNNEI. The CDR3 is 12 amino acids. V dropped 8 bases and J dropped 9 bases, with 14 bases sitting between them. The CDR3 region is CASGAGLGEQFF. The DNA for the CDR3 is TGTGCCAGCGGTGCGGGACTCGGTGAGCAGTTCTTC. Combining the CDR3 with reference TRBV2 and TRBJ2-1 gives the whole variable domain EPEVTQTPSHQVTQMGQEVILRCVPISNHLYFYWYRQILGQKVEFLVSFYNNEISEKSEIFDDQFSVERPDGSNFTLKIRSTKLEDSAMYFCASGAGLGEQFFGPGTRLTVL.

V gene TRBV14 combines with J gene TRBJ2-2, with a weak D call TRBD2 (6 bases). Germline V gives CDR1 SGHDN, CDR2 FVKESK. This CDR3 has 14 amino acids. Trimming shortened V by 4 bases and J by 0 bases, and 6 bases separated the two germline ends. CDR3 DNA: TGTGCCAGCAGCCCGGGGGCGAACACCGGGGAGCTGTTTTTT. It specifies CASSPGANTGELFF.

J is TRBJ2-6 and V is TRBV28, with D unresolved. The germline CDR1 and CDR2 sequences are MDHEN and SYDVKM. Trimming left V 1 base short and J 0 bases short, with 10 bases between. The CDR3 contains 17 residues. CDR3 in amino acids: CASSLSLISSGANVLTF. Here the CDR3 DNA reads TGTGCCAGCAGTTTATCCCTCATTAGCTCTGGGGCCAACGTCCTGACTTTC.

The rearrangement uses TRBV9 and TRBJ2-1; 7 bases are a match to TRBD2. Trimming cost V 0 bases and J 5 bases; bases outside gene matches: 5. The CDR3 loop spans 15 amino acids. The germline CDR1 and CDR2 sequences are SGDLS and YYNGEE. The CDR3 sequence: CASSVGKLANNEQFF. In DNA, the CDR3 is TGTGCCAGCAGCGTAGGTAAACTAGCGAACAATGAGCAGTTCTTC.

The CDR3 sequence: CASSLADGGLSYEQYF. DNA of the CDR3: TGTGCCAGCAGCTTGGCCGACGGGGGGTTGTCCTACGAGCAGTACTTC. The V gene is TRBV5-4, the J gene TRBJ2-7; 7 bases are shared with TRBD2. V shed 0 bases and J 1 base; nucleotides not matched to a gene: 7. In germline, CDR1 is SGHNT, CDR2 YYREEE (reference sequence). This CDR3 contains 16 residues.

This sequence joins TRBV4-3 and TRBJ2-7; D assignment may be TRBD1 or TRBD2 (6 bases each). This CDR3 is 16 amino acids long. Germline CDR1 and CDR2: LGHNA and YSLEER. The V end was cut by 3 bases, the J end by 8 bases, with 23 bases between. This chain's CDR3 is CASSHISEGEDSKQYF. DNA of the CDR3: TGCGCCAGCAGCCACATCTCCGAGGGGGAGGATAGTAAGCAGTACTTC.

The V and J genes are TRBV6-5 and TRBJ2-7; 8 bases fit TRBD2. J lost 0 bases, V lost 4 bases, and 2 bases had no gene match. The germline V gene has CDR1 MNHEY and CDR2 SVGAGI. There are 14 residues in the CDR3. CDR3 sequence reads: CASSLAGISYEQYF. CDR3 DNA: TGTGCCAGCAGTTTAGCGGGAATCTCCTACGAGCAGTACTTC.